This T cell receptor (beta chain) was recovered during a study of shared clonotypes between healthy human individuals. Only in-frame clones appear in the TCRdb table, and some are missing; sequencing was by immunoSEQ multiplex PCR. Of 2 million to 2.5 million clones listed, around 90% are singletons. Trimming took 0 bases from V and 8 from J, leaving 13 bases between them. The V gene's germline CDR1 is LGHNA and CDR2 YNFKEQ. There are 15 residues in the CDR3. The receptor's source is a man aged 18 to 29 in good health. Some clones in this sample may be carry-over from other donors' samples. Sequences were obtained from naive CD4+ T cells from PBMCs. The subset was: CD45RA+ positively selected. This chain links TRBV4-2 with TRBJ1-4; no definite D call. The CDR3 DNA is TGTGCCAGCAGCCAAGATATAGGTGGAGGGGAAAAACTGTTTTTT. Protein: CASSQDIGGGEKLFF.